These 24 T cell receptor beta chains originate from one sample sequenced in a study of T-cell reconstitution after alpha-beta-depleted transplantation in children. As it was prepared, the TCRbeta library received unique molecular identifiers. TCRdb fed the PCR reads into MiXCR, producing one record per CDR3 protein. The table shows approximately 240,000 distinct CDR3 sequences, with roughly 10% occurring only once. This specimen consisted of PBMCs, obtained before TCRalphabeta/CD19-depleted stem cell transplant. These receptors all stem from a child younger than two with acute myeloid leukemia, due to receive a stem cell transplant.

Many counts were recorded for this clonotype. The J gene is TRBJ2-1, the V gene TRBV6-5, with D perhaps TRBD1 (6 bases). CDR1 and CDR2 (germline): MNHEY, SVGAGI. The CDR3 is 12 residues long. V gave up 8 bases and J gave up 1 base, with 6 bases separating them. The CDR3 DNA follows: TGTGCCAGCGGACAGTCCTACAATGAGCAGTTCTTC. Translated, it gives CASGQSYNEQFF.

This clonotype was found many times. The V and J genes are TRBV4-1 and TRBJ2-1; TRBD2 matches 9 bases. V lost 5 bases, J lost 9 bases, and 8 bases stayed unmatched. CDR3 length: 14 residues. CDR1 and CDR2 (germline): MGHRA, YSYEKL. This chain's CDR3 is CASSSSGTHGEQFF. The CDR3 region has the DNA TGCGCCAGCAGCTCTAGCGGGACCCATGGTGAGCAGTTCTTC.

This clonotype was seen many times. The gene calls are TRBV5-1 and TRBJ2-1, with D possibly called TRBD1 or TRBD2 (5 bases each). Germline lookup yields CDR1 SGHRS and CDR2 YFSETQ. V was pared by 4 bases and J by 1 base, with 12 bases between. The CDR3 spans 15 residues. The CDR3 here is CASSRGSESYNEQFF. CDR3 DNA: TGCGCCAGCAGCCGGGGCTCAGAATCCTACAATGAGCAGTTCTTC. The full variable domain, with the rest looked up from reference TRBV5-1 and TRBJ2-1, is KAGVTQTPRYLIKTRGQQVTLSCSPISGHRSVSWYQQTPGQGLQFLFEYFSETQRNKGNFPGRFSGRQFSNSRSEMNVSTLELGDSALYLCASSRGSESYNEQFFGPGTRLTVL.

With respect to this clonotype: One junction end disagrees with the germline gene, perhaps due to a read error. The CDR3 DNA sequence: TGTGCCAGTAGCATAGGGTCCGCGGGGGAAGCTTTCTTT. Translating gives CASSIGSAGEAFF. The V call is TRBV19, the J call TRBJ1-1, with D unclear. Germline V lookup: CDR1 LNHDA, CDR2 SQIVND (reference sequence). There are 13 residues in the CDR3.

This clonotype was detected ten times or more. This chain connects TRBV7-9 to TRBJ2-1; D may be TRBD2 (6 bases). Looked up from germline, CDR1 is SEHNR and CDR2 is FQNEAQ (reference sequence). This CDR3 spans 15 amino acids. Trimming cost V 1 base and J 3 bases, with 10 bases left between them. CDR3 in amino acids: CASSLGLEVYNEQFF. The CDR3 DNA follows: TGTGCCAGCAGCTTAGGACTAGAAGTCTACAATGAGCAGTTCTTC.

This clonotype was detected many times. The rearrangement uses TRBV12-3 or TRBV12-4 and TRBJ2-7; D is ambiguous. The CDR3 is 14 amino acids. V lost 7 bases to trimming and J lost 0 bases, with 13 bases between them. CDR3 residues: CASKKLQSSYEQYF. The CDR3 DNA sequence: TGTGCCAGCAAAAAGTTACAGAGCTCCTACGAGCAGTACTTC.

This clonotype has ten or more counts. This rearrangement joins TRBV7-9 to TRBJ2-7, with 8 positions matching TRBD1. V shed 5 bases and J 4 bases; nucleotides not matched to a gene: 7. CDR1 and CDR2 (germline): SEHNR, FQNEAQ (reference sequence). The CDR3 has 14 amino acids. The CDR3 sequence: CASSAGTGQYEQYF. CDR3 DNA sequence: TGTGCCAGCAGCGCCGGGACAGGCCAATACGAGCAGTACTTC.

This rearrangement joins TRBV7-6 to TRBJ2-3; D may be TRBD1 (7 bases). Germline assignment: CDR1 SGHVS and CDR2 FNYEAQ. The CDR3 covers 16 residues. Trimming pared 1 base from V and 10 bases from J, leaving 21 bases between. Here the CDR3 reads CASSLVAGQTPGSQYF. CDR3 DNA: TGTGCCAGCAGCTTAGTGGCGGGACAGACCCCAGGGTCGCAGTATTTT.

This sequence joins TRBV7-9 and TRBJ2-7; TRBD1 is a possible D gene (5 bases). The CDR3 loop spans 14 amino acids. V shed 5 bases and J shed 5 bases, with 16 bases lying between them. Germline values: CDR1 SEHNR, CDR2 FQNEAQ (reference sequence). The CDR3 DNA sequence: TGTGCCAGCAGCGCCCAGGCAGGGTTAAACGAGCAGTACTTC. This encodes CASSAQAGLNEQYF.

This clonotype was counted ten times or more. V and J are TRBV7-9 and TRBJ1-3, with 7 bases aligning to TRBD1. Unmatched junction bases numbered 4, after V lost 5 bases and J lost 3 bases. The CDR3 has 14 residues. Per germline, CDR1 SEHNR and CDR2 FQNEAQ (reference sequence). The CDR3, as DNA: TGTGCCAGCAGCCGGGACAGCATTGGAAACACCATATATTTT. This gives the protein CASSRDSIGNTIYF.

In its sample, this clonotype was seen many times. The gene calls are TRBV27 and TRBJ1-5; D uncertain. The CDR3 consists of 14 residues. The ends were cut back, 4 bases at V and 4 bases at J, with 11 bases in the middle. CDR1 and CDR2 from the germline V gene are MNHEY and SMNVEV (reference sequence). CDR3 bases: TGTGCCAGCAGTTCCGGGTCTCGGAATCAGCCCCAGCATTTT. Protein sequence: CASSSGSRNQPQHF.

This clonotype has a count of ten or more. This CDR3 reads CASSSGQGPSPLHF. Written as DNA, the CDR3 is TGTGCCAGCAGTTCCGGACAGGGCCCTTCACCCCTCCACTTT. The chain couples TRBV7-9 to TRBJ1-6; 8 nucleotides align to TRBD1. V was pared by 6 bases and J by 9 bases, with 7 bases of the junction left unmatched. The V gene's germline CDR1 is SEHNR and CDR2 FQNEAQ (reference sequence). The CDR3 is 14 residues long.

This clonotype came up many times. The genes are TRBV20-1 and TRBJ2-7, with D possibly being TRBD1 (6 bases). The CDR3 spans 16 residues. Trimming pared 2 bases from V and 5 bases from J, leaving 22 bases between. Looked up from germline, CDR1 is DFQATT and CDR2 is SNEGSKA (reference sequence). CDR3 nucleotides: TGCAGTGCTAGACTCCTCGGGGTAACTCAGGGGAACGAGCAGTACTTC. It is translated as CSARLLGVTQGNEQYF.

Comment on this clonotype: A much larger clone differs by one base, so this may be a read error. The chain employs TRBV30 and TRBJ1-1; TRBD1 might be the D (6 bases). From germline, CDR1 is GTSNPN and CDR2 SVGIG (reference sequence). Trimming pared 5 bases from V and 4 bases from J, leaving 14 bases between. The CDR3 loop spans 13 amino acids. CDR3 protein: CAWATGLSTEAFF. In nucleotides, the CDR3 is TGTGCCTGGGCTACAGGGTTGAGCACTGAAGCTTTCTTT.

This clonotype was found a few times. The rearrangement links TRBV28 to TRBJ2-5; 7 nucleotides align to TRBD2. The CDR3 sequence is 14 residues long. From germline, CDR1 is MDHEN and CDR2 SYDVKM. J gave up 4 bases and V 5 bases, and 7 bases lay outside the gene matches. The chain's CDR3 is CASSPGLVTETQYF. The CDR3 DNA reads as TGTGCCAGCAGTCCCGGACTAGTCACAGAGACCCAGTACTTC.

In this sample, this clonotype turned up many times. The chain employs TRBV5-1 and TRBJ2-1; 11 bases fit TRBD2. Germline CDR1 SGHRS, CDR2 YFSETQ. V trimming: 4 bases; J trimming: 4 bases; junction bases outside the gene matches: 7. This CDR3 contains 16 residues. Here the CDR3 reads CASSHRLAGFYNEQFF. The CDR3 coding sequence is TGCGCCAGCAGCCACCGACTAGCGGGATTTTACAATGAGCAGTTCTTC.

The rearrangement joins TRBV7-2 to TRBJ2-3; 10 bases line up with TRBD2. The germline gives CDR1 SGHTA, CDR2 FQGNSA. The CDR3 runs 16 residues. Trimming at V came to 3 bases and at J to 2 bases, leaving 5 bases not matched to a gene. The CDR3 DNA sequence: TGTGCCAGCAGCTTTCTAGCGGGGGCCATCACAGATACGCAGTATTTT. Its protein product is CASSFLAGAITDTQYF.

This clonotype appeared many times. V usage is TRBV4-2 and J usage is TRBJ2-5; D might be TRBD2 (6 bases). Deletions cut 2 bases from V and 3 bases from J, with 19 bases between. Germline V gives CDR1 LGHNA, CDR2 YNFKEQ. The CDR3 loop spans 17 amino acids. In nucleotides, the CDR3 is TGTGCCAGCAGCCAACCCCGCGGGACTGACAAGGAAGAGACCCAGTACTTC. Translation: CASSQPRGTDKEETQYF.

This clonotype was found many times. This chain links TRBV7-8 with TRBJ1-3; D is undetermined. Germline V gene lookup returns CDR1 SGHVS and CDR2 FQNEAQ. The ends were cut back, 1 base at V and 0 bases at J, with 7 bases in the middle. CDR3 length: 15 residues. Here the CDR3 DNA reads TGTGCCAGCAGCTTAGGGACCGCCTCTGGAAACACCATATATTTT. Translating it yields CASSLGTASGNTIYF.

Many counts were recorded for this clonotype. This chain joins TRBV7-9 and TRBJ1-4, with a possible D match to TRBD1 (6 bases). CDR3 length equals 15 residues. Per germline, CDR1 SEHNR and CDR2 FQNEAQ (reference sequence). V lost 5 bases and J 8 bases, leaving 18 bases between the germline ends. In DNA, the CDR3 is TGTGCCAGCAGCCCAGCAAACAGGGAGGGAGAAAAACTGTTTTTT. It yields the protein CASSPANREGEKLFF.

As to this clonotype: One end of the junction fails to match germline, which may point to a read error. The gene calls are TRBV4-2 and TRBJ2-6, with D perhaps given as TRBD1 or TRBD2 (6 bases each). Germline values: CDR1 LGHNA, CDR2 YNFKEQ. The CDR3 runs to 17 residues. CDR3 bases: TGTACCAGCAGCCAAGGGGGGCAGAGCTCTGGGGCCAACGTCCTGACTTTC. It encodes CTSSQGGQSSGANVLTF.

This clonotype was found many times. The rearrangement links TRBV29-1 to TRBJ2-1; the match to TRBD2 covers 15 bases. V lost 3 bases, J lost 2 bases, and 8 bases stayed unmatched. Germline assignment: CDR1 SQVTM and CDR2 ANQGSEA. The CDR3 length is 18 residues. This CDR3 reads CSVDSRTSGRATYNEQFF. CDR3 nucleotides: TGCAGCGTTGACTCGCGGACTAGCGGGAGGGCAACCTACAATGAGCAGTTCTTC.

This clonotype was detected ten times or more. The CDR3 is CASSGRGRADQQETQYF. As DNA, the CDR3 is TGCGCCAGCAGCGGCAGGGGGCGGGCTGATCAGCAAGAGACCCAGTACTTC. The chain uses TRBV5-1 and TRBJ2-5; TRBD1 agrees at 8 bases. Per germline, CDR1 SGHRS and CDR2 YFSETQ. Trimming removed 4 bases from V and 2 bases from J; junction bases left unmatched: 13. CDR3 length: 17 residues.

Regarding this clonotype: At one end the junction does not follow the germline gene, possibly because of a read error. V is TRBV5-1 and J is TRBJ2-3; possible D gene TRBD2, 6 bases. CDR1 is SGHRS, CDR2 YFSETQ, per germline. There are 15 residues in the CDR3. The CDR3 region has the DNA TGCGCCAGCTGCTTGGTTGCGGGGTATCCGGATACGCAGTATTTT. Its translation is CASCLVAGYPDTQYF.